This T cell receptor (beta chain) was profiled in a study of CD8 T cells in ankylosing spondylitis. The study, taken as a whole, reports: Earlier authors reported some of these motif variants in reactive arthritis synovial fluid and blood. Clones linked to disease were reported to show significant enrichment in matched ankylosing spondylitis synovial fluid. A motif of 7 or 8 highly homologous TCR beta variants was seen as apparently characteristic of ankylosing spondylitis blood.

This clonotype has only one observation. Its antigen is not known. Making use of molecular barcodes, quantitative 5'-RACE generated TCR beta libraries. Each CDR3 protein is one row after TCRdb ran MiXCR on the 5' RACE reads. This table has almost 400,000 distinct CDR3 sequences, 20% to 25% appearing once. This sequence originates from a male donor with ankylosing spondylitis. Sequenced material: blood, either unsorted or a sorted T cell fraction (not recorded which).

The CDR3 reads CATNRDRFTDTQYF. In DNA form, the CDR3 reads TGTGCCACGAACCGGGACAGGTTCACAGATACGCAGTATTTT. J is TRBJ2-3 and V is TRBV15; 8 bases map to TRBD1. V trimming: 9 bases; J trimming: 2 bases; junction bases outside the gene matches: 7. Per germline, CDR1 LNHNV and CDR2 YYDKDF (reference sequence). CDR3 size: 14 residues.